A single sample gave rise to the 32 T cell receptor beta chains below, sequenced in a study of blood T cell repertoires in COVID-19. Sequencing was performed with immunoSEQ multiplex PCR; in TCRdb, only in-frame clones are kept and a portion is missing. The table lists about 160,000 clones, roughly 82% of them singletons. Source material: peripheral blood. These TCRs come from a woman between 35 and 50 years old with COVID-19, enrolled during active disease.

This clone was recorded a few times. The chain recombines TRBV5-1 with TRBJ1-4, with D possibly TRBD1 on 6 matching bases. Trimming removed 0 bases at V and 4 bases at J, with 13 bases between. This CDR3 has 16 amino acids. CDR1 is SGHRS, CDR2 YFSETQ, per germline. The CDR3, as DNA: TGCGCCAGCAGCTTGGCACCACAGGGAAATAATGAAAAACTGTTTTTT. Protein product: CASSLAPQGNNEKLFF.

DNA for the CDR3: TGTGCCAGCAGCTTAGCGGTTAGCGGAAAGACCCAGTACTTC. Amino acid sequence: CASSLAVSGKTQYF. The rearrangement links TRBV7-2 to TRBJ2-5; a possible D gene is TRBD2 (6 bases). V was trimmed by 0 bases and J by 6 bases, leaving 11 bases between them. CDR3 length: 14 amino acids. Germline CDR1 is SGHTA and CDR2 is FQGNSA.

The chain employs TRBV28 and TRBJ2-7; 7 positions agree with TRBD2. The germline V gene encodes CDR1 MDHEN and CDR2 SYDVKM. Trimming cost V 1 base and J 2 bases; bases outside gene matches: 5. CDR3 size: 15 residues. In DNA, the CDR3 is TGTGCCAGCAGTTTATCTAGCGGAGGCACCTACGAGCAGTACTTC. Encoded protein: CASSLSSGGTYEQYF.

The rearrangement joins TRBV2 to TRBJ2-5; maybe TRBD2 (6 bases). V was shortened by 7 bases and J by 2 bases, with 11 bases between the two germline ends. The CDR3 covers 13 residues. The germline gives CDR1 SNHLY, CDR2 FYNNEI. Here the CDR3 reads CASTGTLQETQYF. The CDR3 nucleotides are TGTGCCAGCACCGGGACTCTACAAGAGACCCAGTACTTC.

The chain is built from TRBV4-1 and TRBJ2-1; D is ambiguous. The CDR3 is made up of 12 amino acids. Germline V CDR1 and CDR2: MGHRA, YSYEKL. Trimming took 2 bases from V and 9 from J, leaving 8 bases between them. The CDR3 DNA follows: TGCGCCAGCAGCCAACCCCATAGTGAGCAGTTCTTC. Protein sequence: CASSQPHSEQFF.

V and J are TRBV5-8 and TRBJ2-5; a weak D match, TRBD2 (5 bases). Germline CDR1 and CDR2: SGHTS and YDEGEE. There are 16 residues in the CDR3. Trimming took 4 bases from V and 0 from J, leaving 16 bases between them. CDR3 residues: CASSVGSGKYQETQYF. In DNA, the CDR3 is TGTGCCAGCAGCGTGGGAAGCGGCAAGTACCAAGAGACCCAGTACTTC.

This chain joins TRBV5-1 and TRBJ2-4; TRBD1 aligns across 9 bases. The CDR3 is 14 residues long. Per the germline V gene, CDR1 is SGHRS and CDR2 is YFSETQ. Unmatched junction bases numbered 2, after V lost 0 bases and J lost 7 bases. For the CDR3, the DNA is TGCGCCAGCAGCTTGGCCGGACAGGGGAACATTCAGTACTTC. It translates to CASSLAGQGNIQYF.

The chain links TRBV19 to TRBJ2-3; 8 bases map to TRBD2. The CDR3 is 17 amino acids. The V gene end was trimmed by 6 bases and the J gene end by 2 bases; junction bases not matched to a gene: 13. Germline V lookup: CDR1 LNHDA, CDR2 SQIVND (reference sequence). In nucleotides, the CDR3 is TGTGCCAGTAGCAATTGGGCGGGGGGCGAACCCACAGATACGCAGTATTTT. This encodes CASSNWAGGEPTDTQYF.

CDR3 sequence (DNA): TGTGCCAACAGCCCACGGGGGGCCGGGGAGCTGTTTTTT. Its translation: CANSPRGAGELFF. The chain combines TRBV10-3 with TRBJ2-2; 7 bases are shared with TRBD2. Germline V gene lookup returns CDR1 ENHRY and CDR2 SYGVKD. The V gene end was trimmed by 10 bases and the J gene end by 6 bases; junction bases not matched to a gene: 8. The CDR3 runs 13 residues.

Only one count was recorded for this clone. V and J are TRBV5-1 and TRBJ2-1, with 12 bases that match TRBD2. The CDR3 covers 16 residues. Germline V gives CDR1 SGHRS, CDR2 YFSETQ. V was pared by 4 bases and J by 9 bases, with 11 bases of the junction left unmatched. CDR3 sequence: CASSSGTSGPHGEQFF. In DNA, the CDR3 is TGCGCCAGCAGCAGCGGGACTAGCGGGCCCCACGGTGAGCAGTTCTTC.

This chain links TRBV7-6 with TRBJ2-2; 8 nucleotides match TRBD1. The CDR3 totals 15 residues. Germline lookup yields CDR1 SGHVS and CDR2 FNYEAQ. J lost 7 bases, V lost 5 bases, and 9 bases had no gene match. CDR3 region: CASSASRTGYGELFF. In DNA form, the CDR3 reads TGTGCCAGCAGCGCGTCCAGGACAGGGTACGGGGAGCTGTTTTTT.

The V and J genes are TRBV7-8 and TRBJ2-7; D is unresolved. V dropped 3 bases and J dropped 2 bases, with 8 bases sitting between them. This CDR3 has 13 amino acids. The germline V gene encodes CDR1 SGHVS and CDR2 FQNEAQ. The CDR3 region has the DNA TGTGCCAGCAGCTTCAACAGAGCCTACGAGCAGTACTTC. It encodes CASSFNRAYEQYF.

The gene calls are TRBV18 and TRBJ2-7, with a weak D call TRBD1 (5 bases). The CDR3 runs to 14 residues. The V gene lost 3 bases and the J gene lost 6 bases, with 15 bases spanning the gap. Germline V gene sequence: CDR1 KGHSH, CDR2 LQKENI. The CDR3 sequence is CASSPNAEGVEQYF. Written as DNA, the CDR3 is TGTGCCAGCTCACCGAATGCGGAAGGGGTCGAGCAGTACTTC.

This clone was picked up one time. The genes are TRBV18 and TRBJ2-5, with TRBD1 matching over 7 bases. CDR3 length equals 14 residues. V lost 2 bases and J lost 0; bases outside the gene matches: 0. In germline, CDR1 is KGHSH, CDR2 LQKENI. CDR3 nucleotides: TGTGCCAGCTCACCAGGGACAGACCAAGAGACCCAGTACTTC. It is translated as CASSPGTDQETQYF.

CDR3 DNA: TGTGCCAGCAGCTTAGGCAGGGTCGGTCAGCCCCAGCATTTT. Translated, it gives CASSLGRVGQPQHF. V gene TRBV7-8 combines with J gene TRBJ1-5, with D possibly being TRBD1 (5 bases). This CDR3 comprises 14 residues. V lost 1 base and J lost 6, with 10 bases in between. Germline-derived CDR1 and CDR2 are SGHVS and FQNEAQ.

The V gene is TRBV28, the J gene TRBJ2-7, with D possibly being TRBD1 (5 bases). This CDR3 is built from 14 residues. Germline V CDR1 and CDR2: MDHEN, SYDVKM. Trimming removed 3 bases from V and 1 base from J, with 10 bases in between. The CDR3 nucleotides are TGTGCCAGCAGTTTTATCGACAGATCCTACGAGCAGTACTTC. This sequence encodes CASSFIDRSYEQYF. Filled out from reference TRBV28 and TRBJ2-7, the complete variable domain reads DVKVTQSSRYLVKRTGEKVFLECVQDMDHENMFWYRQDPGLGLRLIYFSYDVKMKEKGDIPEGYSVSREKKERFSLILESASTNQTSMYLCASSFIDRSYEQYFGPGTRLTVT.

V is TRBV7-8 and J is TRBJ2-5, with 9 bases aligning to TRBD2. The CDR3 has 14 residues. CDR1 is SGHVS and CDR2 is FQNEAQ in the germline V gene. V trimming: 11 bases; J trimming: 5 bases; junction bases outside the gene matches: 12. In nucleotides, the CDR3 is TGTGCCTCTAGAAGGGGTAGCGGGGGCGAGACCCAGTACTTC. Translating gives CASRRGSGGETQYF. Complete variable domain (other parts from reference TRBV7-8 and TRBJ2-5): GAGVSQSPRYKVAKRGQDVALRCDPISGHVSLFWYQQALGQGPEFLTYFQNEAQLDKSGLPSDRFFAERPEGSVSTLKIQRTQQEDSAVYLCASRRGSGGETQYFGPGTRLLVL.

This chain connects TRBV19 to TRBJ2-7, with D maybe TRBD2 (6 bases). This CDR3 has 14 residues. CDR1 and CDR2 (germline): LNHDA, SQIVND (reference sequence). V lost 3 bases and J lost 0, with 9 bases in between. CDR3 residues: CASSIPGVSYEQYF. The CDR3, as DNA: TGTGCCAGTAGTATCCCGGGGGTCTCCTACGAGCAGTACTTC.

The rearrangement links TRBV2 to TRBJ1-1; D may be TRBD1 (6 bases). CDR1 is SNHLY, CDR2 FYNNEI, per germline. The V gene lost 7 bases and the J gene lost 0 bases, with 12 bases spanning the gap. The CDR3 is made up of 14 amino acids. CDR3: CASTKDSMNTEAFF. DNA for the CDR3: TGTGCCAGCACGAAGGACAGCATGAACACTGAAGCTTTCTTT.

The chain recombines TRBV6-5 with TRBJ1-4; possibly TRBD1 for D (5 bases). Trimming removed 5 bases from V and 8 bases from J, with 12 bases in between. Germline V gene data show CDR1 as MNHEY and CDR2 as SVGAGI. The CDR3 sequence is 13 residues long. The CDR3: CASSQGMGEKLFF. For the CDR3, the DNA is TGTGCCAGCAGTCAGGGAATGGGCGAAAAACTGTTTTTT.

CDR3 sequence reads: CASSILGLPGNEQFF. DNA for the CDR3: TGTGCCAGTAGTATATTGGGACTCCCGGGGAATGAGCAGTTCTTC. The chain has TRBV19 and TRBJ2-1, with D perhaps TRBD2 (6 bases). From germline, CDR1 is LNHDA and CDR2 SQIVND (reference sequence). This CDR3 comprises 15 residues. Trimming shortened V by 2 bases and J by 7 bases, and 15 bases separated the two germline ends. Based on the CDR3 plus reference TRBV19 and TRBJ2-1, the full variable domain is DGGITQSPKYLFRKEGQNVTLSCEQNLNHDAMYWYRQDPGQGLRLIYYSQIVNDFQKGDIAEGYSVSREKKESFPLTVTSAQKNPTAFYLCASSILGLPGNEQFFGPGTRLTVL.

The chain joins TRBV19 to TRBJ2-3; D might be TRBD1 (6 bases). Per germline, CDR1 LNHDA and CDR2 SQIVND (reference sequence). V shed 6 bases and J shed 0 bases, with 13 bases lying between them. This CDR3 region has 15 residues. The CDR3 DNA is TGTGCCAGTAGGGACAGCCACCGTAGCACAGATACGCAGTATTTT. It yields the protein CASRDSHRSTDTQYF.

Worth noting for this clone: This same CDR3 is encoded by further DNA sequences in the sample. This chain uses TRBV28 with TRBJ2-7; D gene ambiguous. CDR1 is MDHEN and CDR2 is SYDVKM in the germline V gene. V lost 5 bases, J lost 3 bases, and 8 bases lay in between. The CDR3 runs to 12 residues. The CDR3 reads CASSLLSYEQYF. The CDR3 DNA reads as TGTGCCAGCAGTCTCCTAAGCTACGAGCAGTACTTC.

V is TRBV19 and J is TRBJ2-5; a possible D gene is TRBD1 (5 bases). Germline V lookup: CDR1 LNHDA, CDR2 SQIVND (reference sequence). The CDR3 covers 15 residues. The germline V and J ends were trimmed by 2 bases and 2 bases, with 12 bases remaining between them. CDR3 sequence reads: CASSIPQGSQETQYF. The CDR3 nucleotides read TGTGCCAGTAGTATACCCCAGGGTAGTCAAGAGACCCAGTACTTC. The whole variable domain, remainder taken from reference TRBV19 and TRBJ2-5, is DGGITQSPKYLFRKEGQNVTLSCEQNLNHDAMYWYRQDPGQGLRLIYYSQIVNDFQKGDIAEGYSVSREKKESFPLTVTSAQKNPTAFYLCASSIPQGSQETQYFGPGTRLLVL.

The chain has TRBV15 and TRBJ2-1; 9 bases match TRBD2. This CDR3 contains 15 residues. Trimming took 3 bases from V and 6 from J; bases not matched to a gene: 6. Germline assignment: CDR1 LNHNV and CDR2 YYDKDF (reference sequence). CDR3 sequence (DNA): TGTGCCACCAGCAGGAAGCGGGGGGCCCCCAATGAGCAGTTCTTC. Translated: CATSRKRGAPNEQFF.

This chain uses TRBV28 with TRBJ1-1; 9 bases match TRBD1. J lost 6 bases, V lost 5 bases, and 13 bases had no gene match. The CDR3 sequence is 16 residues long. From germline, CDR1 is MDHEN and CDR2 SYDVKM. In nucleotides, the CDR3 is TGTGCCAGCAGTACATTTCCGGGACAGGGCGTACCTGAAGCTTTCTTT. Translating gives CASSTFPGQGVPEAFF. The variable domain in full, completed from reference TRBV28 and TRBJ1-1, reads DVKVTQSSRYLVKRTGEKVFLECVQDMDHENMFWYRQDPGLGLRLIYFSYDVKMKEKGDIPEGYSVSREKKERFSLILESASTNQTSMYLCASSTFPGQGVPEAFFGQGTRLTVV.

The DNA of the CDR3 is TGTGCCAGCAGCCAGTGGGGACTAGCGGGGGAAACCGGGGAGCTGTTTTTT. Translated, it gives CASSQWGLAGETGELFF. This rearrangement joins TRBV4-2 to TRBJ2-2; the match to TRBD2 covers 14 bases. Germline V gene sequence: CDR1 LGHNA, CDR2 YNFKEQ. J gave up 5 bases and V 3 bases, and 5 bases lay outside the gene matches. The CDR3 is 17 residues long.

The J gene is TRBJ2-2, the V gene TRBV5-5; D is perhaps TRBD1 (5 bases). The CDR3 has 12 amino acids. Germline lookup yields CDR1 SGHKS and CDR2 YYEKEE (reference sequence). Deletions cut 2 bases from V and 7 bases from J, with 6 bases between. This CDR3 reads CASSLTGGELFF. DNA for the CDR3: TGTGCCAGCAGCTTAACAGGCGGGGAGCTGTTTTTT. Full variable domain (missing parts from reference TRBV5-5 and TRBJ2-2): DAGVTQSPTHLIKTRGQQVTLRCSPISGHKSVSWYQQVLGQGPQFIFQYYEKEERGRGNFPDRFSARQFPNYSSELNVNALLLGDSALYLCASSLTGGELFFGEGSRLTVL.

The V gene is TRBV10-3, the J gene TRBJ2-3, with D perhaps matching TRBD2 (5 bases). Between the trimmed V and J ends, which lost 3 bases and 1 base, there was a span of 14 bases. The length of the CDR3 is 16 residues. Germline V gene data show CDR1 as ENHRY and CDR2 as SYGVKD. CDR3 sequence reads: CAISDGPAAGTDTQYF. CDR3 DNA sequence: TGTGCCATCAGTGACGGACCAGCGGCCGGCACAGATACGCAGTATTTT.

The V and J genes are TRBV25-1 and TRBJ1-4; D unresolved. V lost 5 bases to trimming and J lost 7 bases, with 8 bases between them. The CDR3 covers 12 residues. In germline, CDR1 is MGHDK, CDR2 SYGVNS. CDR3 region: CASSRWSEKLFF. The CDR3 region has the DNA TGTGCCAGCAGTAGATGGAGTGAAAAACTGTTTTTT.

The CDR3 loop is CASSPKERVDQPQHF. The CDR3 DNA sequence: TGCGCCAGCAGCCCGAAGGAGAGGGTCGATCAGCCCCAGCATTTT. J is TRBJ1-5 and V is TRBV4-1; no clear D. The germline CDR1 and CDR2 sequences are MGHRA and YSYEKL. V lost 4 bases and J lost 5, with 15 bases in between. CDR3 size: 15 residues.

This clone appeared once. CDR3 residues: CASTLIGTGGFGYTF. CDR3 coding DNA: TGTGCCAGCACCCTTATCGGGACAGGGGGCTTTGGCTACACCTTC. The chain recombines TRBV6-5 with TRBJ1-2; 12 nucleotides align to TRBD1. The CDR3 consists of 15 residues. J was trimmed by 7 bases and V by 7 bases; bases with no gene match: 10. CDR1 and CDR2 (germline): MNHEY, SVGAGI.